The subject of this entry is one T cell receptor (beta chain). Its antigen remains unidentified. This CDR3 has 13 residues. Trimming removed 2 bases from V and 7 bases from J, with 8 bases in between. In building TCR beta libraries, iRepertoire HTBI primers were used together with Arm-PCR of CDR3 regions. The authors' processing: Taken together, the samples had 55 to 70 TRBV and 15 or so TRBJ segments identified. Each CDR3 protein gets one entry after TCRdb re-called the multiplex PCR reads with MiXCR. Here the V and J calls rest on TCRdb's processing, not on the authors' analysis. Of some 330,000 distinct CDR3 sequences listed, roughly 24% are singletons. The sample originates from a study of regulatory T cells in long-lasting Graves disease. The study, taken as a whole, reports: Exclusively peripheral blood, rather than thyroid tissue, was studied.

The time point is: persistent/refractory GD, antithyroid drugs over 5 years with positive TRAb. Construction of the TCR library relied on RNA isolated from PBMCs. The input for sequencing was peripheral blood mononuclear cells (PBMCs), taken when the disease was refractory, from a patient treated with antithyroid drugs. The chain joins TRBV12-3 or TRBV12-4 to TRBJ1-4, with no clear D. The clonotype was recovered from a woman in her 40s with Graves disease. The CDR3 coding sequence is TGTGCCAGCAGTTTACCGGCGGGTGAAAAACTGTTTTTT. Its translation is CASSLPAGEKLFF.